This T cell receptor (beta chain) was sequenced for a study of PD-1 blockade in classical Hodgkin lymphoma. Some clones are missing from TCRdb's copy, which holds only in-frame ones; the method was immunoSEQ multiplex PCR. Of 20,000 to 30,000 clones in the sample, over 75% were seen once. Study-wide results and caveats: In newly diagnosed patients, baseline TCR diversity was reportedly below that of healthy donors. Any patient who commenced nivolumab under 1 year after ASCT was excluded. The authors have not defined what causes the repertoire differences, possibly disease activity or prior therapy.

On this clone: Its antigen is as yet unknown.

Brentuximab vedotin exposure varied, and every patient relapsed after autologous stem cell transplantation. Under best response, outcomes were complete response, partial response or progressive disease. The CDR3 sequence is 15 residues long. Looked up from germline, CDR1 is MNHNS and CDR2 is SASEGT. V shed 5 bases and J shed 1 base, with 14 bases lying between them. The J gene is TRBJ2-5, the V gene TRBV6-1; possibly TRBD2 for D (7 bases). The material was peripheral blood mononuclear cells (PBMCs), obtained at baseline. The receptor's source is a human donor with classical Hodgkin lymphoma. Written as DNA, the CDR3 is TGTGCCAGCAGTCCCCAAGGGGGGGCCCAAGAGACCCAGTACTTC. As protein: CASSPQGGAQETQYF.